The T cell receptor (beta chain) described here comes from a study of blood T cell repertoires in COVID-19 (dated by TCRdb to 2018 to 2021). About the full investigation: Samples from collaborators originated in the United States, Italy and Spain and spanned both the acute and convalescent phases of COVID-19. Nearly every sample came with metadata listing a de-identified subject ID, COVID-19 status, age in years and sex. The dataset comprised deeply sampled blood TCRbeta repertoires from subjects exposed to, actively infected with, or recovered from COVID-19. The repertoires were released in a freely available public database intended as a resource for research on the immune response to SARS-CoV-2. The material from the prospective study consisted of cDNA or gDNA derived from T cells, B-cell-depleted T cells, or PBMCs. HLA class I and class II types, where available, came from metadata supplied by the sample provider rather than from assay-based typing. Samples came from the ongoing ImmuneRACE study (first 160 participants) plus 1,254 subjects from 6 global collaborators.

On this clone: Its antigen is not yet known. Within one base of it there is no much larger clone, and no base qualities were kept.

At one collaborating source in Seattle, patients were enrolled during active infection and were followed longitudinally through the course of disease. Each collaborating institution followed its own protocols to collect whole blood in K2EDTA tubes. Collaborator samples were shipped for TCRbeta analysis as frozen whole blood, isolated PBMCs, or DNA extracted from either sample type. The immunoSEQ Assay, a bias-controlled multiplex PCR, was used to amplify TCRbeta CDR3 regions from genomic DNA. As for how the authors treated the data: Nucleated cell counts per sample were estimated from amplification of reference gene primers within the assay. To quantify the absolute abundance of each unique TCRbeta CDR3 rearrangement, sequence reads were collapsed and filtered. For each sample, productive Simpson clonality was calculated as the square root of Simpson's diversity index across productive rearrangements. Not all clones reach the TCRdb copy of this immuneACCESS table, which keeps in-frame sequences only. Checked studies attribute under half of the gap to unresolved V genes and leave the rest unexplained. V and J calls and clone size follow that table, whereas D and trimming were derived from the DNA. The sample table shows 150,000 to 200,000 clones, and under 85% are seen once. In total, the top ten clones hold 6% to 8.5% of the sample.

Results and caveats for the whole study, not just this receptor: How much clinical and demographic metadata was included differed by source and by participant, and the metadata was provided uncurated.

The specimen sequenced was peripheral blood. The sequence derives from a woman aged 70-85 years with COVID-19, enrolled during active disease.

The CDR3 in this case is CASSPPDLYSSTDTQYF. The nucleotide sequence reads as follows: TGTGCCAGCTCACCACCGGACTTATACTCTAGCACAGATACGCAGTATTTT. The receptor chain draws on TRBV18 and TRBJ2-3, and possibly TRBD2, on 5 matching bases. V sheds 0 bases and J sheds 0 bases, leaving 13 bases between their ends. The germline V gene sets CDR1 to KGHSH and CDR2 to LQKENI. The CDR3 runs 17 residues from the cysteine to the phenylalanine. The entry retains the CDR3 DNA only, 51 bases that are in frame from base 1. Full variable domain (CDR3 extended with the reference TRBV18 and TRBJ2-3 proteins): NAGVMQNPRHLVRRRGQEARLRCSPMKGHSHVYWYRQLPEEGLKFMVYLQKENIIDESGMPKERFSAEFPKEGPSILRIQQVVRGDSAAYFCASSPPDLYSSTDTQYFGPGTRLTVL.